These T cell receptor beta chains were read from a single sample in a study of blood T cell repertoires in COVID-19. Generated by immunoSEQ multiplex PCR, the TCRdb table keeps only in-frame clones and is missing some. Of around 230,000 clones in the sample, over 80% are singletons; the top ten hold 27%. Sequencing used peripheral blood. The receptors derive from a middle-aged man with acute or convalescent COVID-19. The CDR3 runs from the conserved cysteine through the conserved F or W. The order of the fields is clone size, V gene, J gene, D gene, CDR3 protein, CDR3 DNA. D genes are given only for firm matches. Size tells how often a clone was seen (once, few, many) or the class of an expanded clone, and some rows leave it out.

clone_size: many; v_call: TRBV9; j_call: TRBJ1-2; d_call: TRBD1; cdr3_aa: CASSVSEGANGYTF; cdr3_nt: TGTGCCAGCAGCGTATCAGAGGGGGCGAATGGCTACACCTTC
clone_size: few; v_call: TRBV4-2; j_call: TRBJ2-7; d_call: .; cdr3_aa: CASSQDNRAHEQYF; cdr3_nt: TGTGCCAGCAGCCAAGATAACAGGGCCCACGAGCAGTACTTC
clone_size: .; v_call: TRBV27; j_call: TRBJ1-2; d_call: .; cdr3_aa: CASSFKAAGYGYTF; cdr3_nt: TGTGCCAGCAGTTTCAAGGCTGCGGGCTATGGCTACACCTTC
clone_size: .; v_call: TRBV7-2; j_call: TRBJ2-1; d_call: TRBD2; cdr3_aa: CASSWGLANEQFF; cdr3_nt: TGTGCCAGCAGCTGGGGACTAGCCAATGAGCAGTTCTTC
clone_size: .; v_call: TRBV6-5; j_call: TRBJ1-5; d_call: .; cdr3_aa: CASSYGGSQPQHF; cdr3_nt: TGTGCCAGCAGTTACGGTGGTAGTCAGCCCCAGCATTTT
clone_size: .; v_call: TRBV6-1; j_call: TRBJ1-2; d_call: TRBD1; cdr3_aa: CASSDVTGGSDGYTF; cdr3_nt: TGTGCCAGCAGTGATGTGACAGGGGGGTCGGATGGCTACACCTTC
clone_size: .; v_call: TRBV7-9; j_call: TRBJ2-3; d_call: .; cdr3_aa: CASSSGADTQYF; cdr3_nt: TGTGCCAGCAGCTCGGGAGCGGATACGCAGTATTTT
clone_size: .; v_call: TRBV5-8; j_call: TRBJ2-4; d_call: .; cdr3_aa: CASSVHQGLGNIQYF; cdr3_nt: TGTGCCAGTAGCGTGCATCAGGGTCTCGGAAACATTCAGTACTTC
clone_size: .; v_call: TRBV3-1/TRBV3-2; j_call: TRBJ2-1; d_call: .; cdr3_aa: CASSQTLATEQFF; cdr3_nt: TGTGCCAGCAGCCAAACCCTAGCGACCGAGCAGTTCTTC
clone_size: .; v_call: TRBV21-1; j_call: TRBJ1-5; d_call: .; cdr3_aa: CASSKPGQPQHF; cdr3_nt: TGTGCCAGCAGCAAACCGGGTCAGCCCCAGCATTTT
clone_size: once; v_call: TRBV18; j_call: TRBJ2-5; d_call: TRBD1; cdr3_aa: CASSATGDETQYF; cdr3_nt: TGTGCCAGCTCAGCGACAGGGGACGAGACCCAGTACTTC
clone_size: .; v_call: TRBV11-2; j_call: TRBJ2-2; d_call: .; cdr3_aa: CASSFWGPDTGELFF; cdr3_nt: TGTGCCAGCAGCTTTTGGGGGCCGGACACCGGGGAGCTGTTTTTT
clone_size: .; v_call: TRBV6-5; j_call: TRBJ1-5; d_call: .; cdr3_aa: CASSLFQGNQPQHF; cdr3_nt: TGTGCCAGCTCCCTTTTCCAGGGCAATCAGCCCCAGCATTTT
clone_size: .; v_call: TRBV5-5; j_call: TRBJ1-2; d_call: TRBD1; cdr3_aa: CATESGDRDYYGYTF; cdr3_nt: TGTGCCACCGAAAGCGGGGACAGGGACTACTATGGCTACACCTTC
clone_size: once; v_call: TRBV30; j_call: TRBJ2-2; d_call: .; cdr3_aa: CAWGEQVGSGELFF; cdr3_nt: TGTGCCTGGGGGGAACAGGTGGGGTCCGGGGAGCTGTTTTTT
clone_size: .; v_call: TRBV4-3; j_call: TRBJ2-1; d_call: .; cdr3_aa: CASSQVYGSYSYNEQFF; cdr3_nt: TGCGCCAGCAGCCAAGTTTACGGGAGCTACTCCTACAATGAGCAGTTCTTC
clone_size: .; v_call: TRBV29-1; j_call: TRBJ1-2; d_call: .; cdr3_aa: CSVLREGYTF; cdr3_nt: TGCAGCGTTCTCCGGGAAGGCTACACCTTC
clone_size: .; v_call: TRBV6-5; j_call: TRBJ1-2; d_call: TRBD1; cdr3_aa: CASSPSGTGIYGYTF; cdr3_nt: TGTGCCAGCAGCCCATCCGGGACAGGGATATATGGCTACACCTTC
clone_size: .; v_call: TRBV5-6; j_call: TRBJ1-1; d_call: TRBD1; cdr3_aa: CASSSGQGWWGEAFF; cdr3_nt: TGTGCCAGCAGCTCCGGACAGGGGTGGTGGGGTGAAGCTTTCTTT
clone_size: .; v_call: TRBV10-3; j_call: TRBJ1-1; d_call: TRBD1; cdr3_aa: CAISERDRGTEAFF; cdr3_nt: TGTGCCATCAGTGAGAGGGACAGAGGTACTGAAGCTTTCTTT
clone_size: once; v_call: TRBV27; j_call: TRBJ2-3; d_call: TRBD2; cdr3_aa: CASSRILGGFTGTDTQYF; cdr3_nt: TGTGCCAGCAGCCGGATCCTGGGGGGGTTCACCGGCACAGATACGCAGTATTTT
clone_size: .; v_call: TRBV13; j_call: TRBJ1-2; d_call: .; cdr3_aa: CASSRGPSNYGYTF; cdr3_nt: TGTGCCAGCAGCCGTGGGCCTTCTAACTATGGCTACACCTTC
clone_size: .; v_call: TRBV7-9; j_call: TRBJ1-1; d_call: TRBD1; cdr3_aa: CASSSRTGGNTEAFF; cdr3_nt: TGTGCCAGCAGCTCCCGGACAGGGGGGAACACTGAAGCTTTCTTT
clone_size: .; v_call: TRBV19; j_call: TRBJ1-4; d_call: .; cdr3_aa: CASSPRTTNEKLFF; cdr3_nt: TGTGCCAGTAGCCCTCGGACTACTAATGAAAAACTGTTTTTT
clone_size: .; v_call: TRBV2; j_call: TRBJ2-1; d_call: TRBD2; cdr3_aa: CASSELWLAGGPRDNEQFF; cdr3_nt: TGTGCCAGCAGTGAATTGTGGCTAGCGGGAGGGCCAAGGGACAATGAGCAGTTCTTC
clone_size: .; v_call: TRBV15; j_call: TRBJ1-2; d_call: TRBD1; cdr3_aa: CATSRDPGTANYGYTF; cdr3_nt: TGTGCCACCAGCAGAGATCCTGGGACAGCTAACTATGGCTACACCTTC
clone_size: .; v_call: TRBV29-1; j_call: TRBJ2-3; d_call: .; cdr3_aa: CSAALPGDTQYF; cdr3_nt: TGCAGCGCTGCATTACCAGGAGATACGCAGTATTTT
clone_size: .; v_call: TRBV7-2; j_call: TRBJ1-6; d_call: .; cdr3_aa: CASSLGSRATYNSPLHF; cdr3_nt: TGTGCCAGCAGCTTAGGGAGCAGGGCTACCTATAATTCACCCCTCCACTTT
clone_size: few; v_call: TRBV19; j_call: TRBJ2-5; d_call: .; cdr3_aa: CASSSLGGNAETQYF; cdr3_nt: TGTGCCAGTAGTAGTTTGGGGGGAAACGCGGAGACCCAGTACTTC
clone_size: .; v_call: TRBV5-6; j_call: TRBJ2-1; d_call: .; cdr3_aa: CASSFIAEQFF; cdr3_nt: TGTGCCAGCAGCTTTATAGCTGAGCAGTTCTTC
clone_size: .; v_call: TRBV11-2; j_call: TRBJ2-3; d_call: .; cdr3_aa: CASSLDLGGPDTQYF; cdr3_nt: TGTGCCAGCAGCTTAGATCTAGGGGGACCAGATACGCAGTATTTT
clone_size: .; v_call: TRBV19; j_call: TRBJ2-1; d_call: .; cdr3_aa: CASTGGAVPYNEQFF; cdr3_nt: TGTGCCAGTACCGGGGGAGCGGTTCCCTACAATGAGCAGTTCTTC
clone_size: many; v_call: TRBV29-1; j_call: TRBJ2-1; d_call: TRBD1; cdr3_aa: CSVDETGMRNEQFF; cdr3_nt: TGCAGCGTTGACGAGACAGGGATGCGGAATGAGCAGTTCTTC
clone_size: .; v_call: TRBV12-3/TRBV12-4; j_call: TRBJ1-3; d_call: .; cdr3_aa: CASRQGFGNTIYF; cdr3_nt: TGTGCCAGCAGGCAGGGTTTTGGAAACACCATATATTTT
clone_size: once; v_call: TRBV29-1; j_call: TRBJ2-3; d_call: TRBD2; cdr3_aa: CSVGLAGVDTQYF; cdr3_nt: TGCAGCGTGGGACTAGCGGGAGTAGATACGCAGTATTTT